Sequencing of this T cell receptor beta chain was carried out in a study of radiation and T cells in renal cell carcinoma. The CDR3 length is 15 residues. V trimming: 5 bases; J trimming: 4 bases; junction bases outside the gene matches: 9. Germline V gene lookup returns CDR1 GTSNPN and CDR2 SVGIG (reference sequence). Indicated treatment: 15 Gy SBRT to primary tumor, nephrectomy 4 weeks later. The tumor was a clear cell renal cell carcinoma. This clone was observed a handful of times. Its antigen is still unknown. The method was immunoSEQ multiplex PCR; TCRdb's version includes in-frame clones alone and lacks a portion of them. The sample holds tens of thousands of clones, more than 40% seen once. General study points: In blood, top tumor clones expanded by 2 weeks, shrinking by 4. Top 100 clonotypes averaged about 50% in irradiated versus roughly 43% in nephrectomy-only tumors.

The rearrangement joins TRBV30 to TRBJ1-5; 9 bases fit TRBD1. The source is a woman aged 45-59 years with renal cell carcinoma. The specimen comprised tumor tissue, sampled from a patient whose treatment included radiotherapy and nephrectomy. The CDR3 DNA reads TGTGCCTGGCAACCCGGGACAGGGCTGAATCAGCCCCAGCATTTT. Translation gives CAWQPGTGLNQPQHF.